This T cell receptor beta chain was recovered during a study of blood T cell repertoires in COVID-19. Looking at the study overall: Acute and convalescent COVID-19 samples came from the United States, Italy and Spain. T cells, B-cell-depleted T cells, or PBMCs provided the cDNA or gDNA that served as material.

Trimming took off 2 bases at V and 6 bases at J, with 11 bases between the two ends. CDR1 is SQVTM, CDR2 ANQGSEA, per germline. The CDR3 spans 13 residues. As originally analysed: Reference gene primer amplification yielded estimated nucleated cell counts. Assay: immunoSEQ multiplex PCR; the TCRdb copy retains only in-frame clones and omits some. V and J calls and clone size are given by that table; D and trimming were obtained from the DNA. Among about 190,000 clones listed, 89% were seen once. The chain employs TRBV29-1 and TRBJ1-5; a weak D match, TRBD1 (6 bases). The receptor comes from a man aged 40-49 years with acute or convalescent COVID-19. The material sequenced was peripheral blood. CDR3 nucleotide sequence: TGCAGCGTTGAACAGGGGTCCGGTCAGCCCCAGCATTTT. The encoded protein is CSVEQGSGQPQHF. The full variable domain, its missing parts supplied by reference TRBV29-1 and TRBJ1-5, is SAVISQKPSRDICQRGTSLTIQCQVDSQVTMMFWYRQQPGQSLTLIATANQGSEATYESGFVIDKFPISRPNLTFSTLTVSNMSPEDSSIYLCSVEQGSGQPQHFGDGTRLSIL.